The 32 T cell receptor beta chains below come from one sample, sequenced in a study of CXCR3-negative and CXCR3-positive naive CD8 T cells. All TRB cDNA libraries came from 5' RACE performed with UMI labels. Reanalyzing the 5' RACE reads, TCRdb keeps one entry per CDR3 protein, without DNA. The sample has around 50,000 distinct CDR3 sequences. Sample: naive CXCR3- CD8+ T cells from blood. Subset in this sample: CD45RO-CCR7+CD27+CD95- naive CD8+ T cells lacking CXCR3 (TNR3-). These receptors were collected from a human donor in good health. Some clones in this sample may be carry-over from other donors' samples.

V gene TRBV29-1 combines with J gene TRBJ1-1. Per germline, CDR1 SQVTM and CDR2 ANQGSEA. This CDR3 contains 12 residues. This chain's CDR3 is CSALGANTEAFF.

The gene calls are TRBV7-3 and TRBJ2-1; TCRdb's D call of TRBD2 is untestable without DNA. This CDR3 contains 17 residues. Per the germline V gene, CDR1 is SGHTA and CDR2 is FQGTGA. CDR3 sequence: CASSRPSASGGDNEQFF. The variable domain in full, with the rest retrieved from reference TRBV7-3 and TRBJ2-1, is GAGVSQTPSNKVTEKGKYVELRCDPISGHTALYWYRQSLGQGPEFLIYFQGTGAADDSGLPNDRFFAVRPEGSVSTLKIQRTERGDSAVYLCASSRPSASGGDNEQFFGPGTRLTVL.

This sequence joins TRBV12-3 or TRBV12-4 and TRBJ2-7. The CDR3 spans 12 residues. CDR3 sequence reads: CASTKGHYEQYF.

The genes are TRBV12-3 or TRBV12-4 and TRBJ2-7; TCRdb designates TRBD1, a call that cannot be tested without DNA. The CDR3 is 13 residues long. CDR3 in amino acids: CASSDRGPDEQYF.

V is TRBV29-1 and J is TRBJ2-2; TCRdb outputs TRBD1, but without DNA this stays unchecked. The CDR3 contains 12 residues. The germline V gene encodes CDR1 SQVTM and CDR2 ANQGSEA. The CDR3: CSSTGGAGELFF.

This chain uses TRBV27 with TRBJ2-3; TCRdb returns TRBD1, unconfirmable since there is no DNA. This CDR3 has 18 amino acids. Per the germline V gene, CDR1 is MNHEY and CDR2 is SMNVEV (reference sequence). CDR3 loop: CASSSDRDRGTFTDTQYF.

The CDR3 region is CASSYFGTNNEQFF. V gene TRBV6-2 or TRBV6-3 combines with J gene TRBJ2-1; the D call of TRBD1 rests on TCRdb alone, since no DNA is present to check it. Germline CDR1 and CDR2: MNHEY and SVGEGT. CDR3 length: 14 amino acids.

This chain's CDR3 is CASSLGGTYTDTQYF. The rearrangement uses TRBV12-3 or TRBV12-4 and TRBJ2-3; TCRdb selects TRBD2, and the lack of DNA leaves this call unchecked. The CDR3 extends over 15 amino acids.

The rearrangement joins TRBV7-3 to TRBJ2-2. This CDR3 contains 15 residues. Germline CDR1 and CDR2: SGHTA and FQGTGA. The CDR3 region is CASSFQEANTGELFF.

This sequence joins TRBV7-9 and TRBJ2-5; TCRdb's D call of TRBD2 is untestable without DNA. Per germline, CDR1 SEHNR and CDR2 FQNEAQ (reference sequence). The CDR3 runs to 16 residues. This CDR3 is CASSFMLAGDQETQYF. Together with reference TRBV7-9 and TRBJ2-5, the CDR3 gives the full variable domain: DTGVSQNPRHKITKRGQNVTFRCDPISEHNRLYWYRQTLGQGPEFLTYFQNEAQLEKSRLLSDRFSAERPKGSFSTLEIQRTEQGDSAMYLCASSFMLAGDQETQYFGPGTRLLVL.

The genes are TRBV29-1 and TRBJ2-7. This CDR3 has 13 amino acids. Germline V gene sequence: CDR1 SQVTM, CDR2 ANQGSEA. CDR3 loop: CSVESGSSYEQYF.

The chain combines TRBV28 with TRBJ2-1; TCRdb indicates TRBD2, and absent DNA this call remains unverified. This CDR3 is 16 amino acids long. Germline V gene lookup returns CDR1 MDHEN and CDR2 SYDVKM. The CDR3 sequence: CASSSVSGRKANEQFF. Supplemented by reference TRBV28 and TRBJ2-1, the full variable domain reads DVKVTQSSRYLVKRTGEKVFLECVQDMDHENMFWYRQDPGLGLRLIYFSYDVKMKEKGDIPEGYSVSREKKERFSLILESASTNQTSMYLCASSSVSGRKANEQFFGPGTRLTVL.

V is TRBV4-1 and J is TRBJ2-7. There are 15 residues in the CDR3. Germline lookup yields CDR1 MGHRA and CDR2 YSYEKL. The CDR3 is CASSQAHGISYEQYF.

J is TRBJ1-1 and V is TRBV7-6; there is no DNA to check the TCRdb D call of TRBD1. The germline V gene has CDR1 SGHVS and CDR2 FNYEAQ. This CDR3 comprises 16 residues. CDR3: CASSRGMDRLNTEAFF.

The rearrangement uses TRBV27 and TRBJ2-1; TCRdb selects TRBD2, and the lack of DNA leaves this call unchecked. The CDR3 runs to 14 residues. Germline CDR1 is MNHEY and CDR2 is SMNVEV (reference sequence). This CDR3 is CASSKRGALHEQFF.

CDR3 residues: CASSRAKPNTEAFF. The chain uses TRBV6-1 and TRBJ1-1; TCRdb outputs TRBD1, but without DNA this stays unchecked. This CDR3 is 14 amino acids long. Per the germline V gene, CDR1 is MNHNS and CDR2 is SASEGT.

The V gene is TRBV29-1, the J gene TRBJ2-2; TCRdb's D call, TRBD1, is unchecked because there is no DNA. Looked up from germline, CDR1 is SQVTM and CDR2 is ANQGSEA. This CDR3 contains 13 residues. The CDR3 region is CSVTGANTGELFF.

The chain combines TRBV29-1 with TRBJ1-1; TCRdb's D gene call, TRBD1, goes unchecked for lack of DNA. This CDR3 contains 12 residues. Germline-derived CDR1 and CDR2 are SQVTM and ANQGSEA. The CDR3 reads CSVEDGGTEAFF.

The chain uses TRBV12-3 or TRBV12-4 and TRBJ1-1; the D call from TCRdb, TRBD1, cannot be confirmed without DNA. The CDR3 is 12 residues long. This CDR3 reads CASSAGFPEAFF.

The V and J genes are TRBV20-1 and TRBJ2-5; TCRdb reports TRBD2, a call that lacks DNA to check it against. The CDR3 is 21 amino acids. Germline V gives CDR1 DFQATT, CDR2 SNEGSKA (reference sequence). The CDR3 loop reads CSARGLDGLAGWPGMVETQYF.

This sequence joins TRBV6-2 or TRBV6-3 and TRBJ2-3; with no DNA, the TCRdb D assignment of TRBD2 cannot be verified. Germline CDR1 MNHEY, CDR2 SVGEGT. The CDR3 is 16 amino acids. The CDR3 region is CASSQPSGRRADTQYF.

The rearrangement links TRBV5-1 to TRBJ2-1. The CDR3 spans 12 residues. CDR1 SGHRS and CDR2 YFSETQ come from the germline V gene. CDR3 in amino acids: CASSLAVDEQFF.

This chain joins TRBV6-2 or TRBV6-3 and TRBJ1-1; lacking DNA, the TRBD1 call made by TCRdb goes unchecked. The CDR3 runs 12 residues. Per the germline V gene, CDR1 is MNHEY and CDR2 is SVGEGT. CDR3: CASTQGYTEAFF.

This chain uses TRBV27 with TRBJ2-1; there is no DNA to check the TCRdb D call of TRBD1. The CDR3 extends over 17 amino acids. Germline lookup yields CDR1 MNHEY and CDR2 SMNVEV (reference sequence). The CDR3 is CASSPLDIFGSYNEQFF.

The chain joins TRBV18 to TRBJ1-1; lacking DNA, the TRBD1 call made by TCRdb goes unchecked. The CDR3 extends over 12 amino acids. Germline-derived CDR1 and CDR2 are KGHSH and LQKENI. The CDR3: CASSPGTGEAFF. Based on the CDR3 plus reference TRBV18 and TRBJ1-1, the full variable domain is NAGVMQNPRHLVRRRGQEARLRCSPMKGHSHVYWYRQLPEEGLKFMVYLQKENIIDESGMPKERFSAEFPKEGPSILRIQQVVRGDSAAYFCASSPGTGEAFFGQGTRLTVV.

The chain has TRBV29-1 and TRBJ2-5. Germline CDR1 reads SQVTM; CDR2 reads ANQGSEA. CDR3 size: 11 residues. The CDR3 protein is CSVLRWETQYF.

This chain connects TRBV15 to TRBJ1-2; TCRdb indicates TRBD1, and absent DNA this call remains unverified. This CDR3 has 16 amino acids. CDR1 and CDR2 from the germline V gene are LNHNV and YYDKDF (reference sequence). The CDR3 spells CATSSGWTTTSHGYTF.

The V and J genes are TRBV6-1 and TRBJ2-1. Germline-derived CDR1 and CDR2 are MNHNS and SASEGT. The CDR3 is 13 residues long. The CDR3 sequence is CASSVQEYNEQFF.

This chain links TRBV7-6 with TRBJ2-1; the D gene TCRdb calls, TRBD2, cannot be checked with no DNA. CDR3 size: 15 residues. Germline V lookup: CDR1 SGHVS, CDR2 FNYEAQ. The CDR3 region is CASSLLAGSDNEQFF.

This CDR3 is CAISTVYNSPLHF. The chain uses TRBV10-3 and TRBJ1-6; TCRdb designates TRBD1, a call that cannot be tested without DNA. CDR1 ENHRY and CDR2 SYGVKD come from the germline V gene. This CDR3 has 13 amino acids.

CDR3 sequence reads: CSVEQANTGELFF. The chain combines TRBV29-1 with TRBJ2-2. The CDR3 is 13 amino acids. Germline V gene data show CDR1 as SQVTM and CDR2 as ANQGSEA.

The CDR3 region is CASSDPGLSDTQYF. The rearrangement joins TRBV28 to TRBJ2-3; TCRdb calls TRBD2, which cannot be checked without DNA. Per the germline V gene, CDR1 is MDHEN and CDR2 is SYDVKM. CDR3 length: 14 amino acids.